A single T cell receptor beta chain is shown here with its context. Its antigen is unknown. Base qualities are not at hand, and no much larger clone is one base apart. This entry comes from a study of shared clonotypes between healthy human individuals (dated by TCRdb to 2019 to 2021). Regarding the study in general: The cohort included three men and a couple of women between 18 and 49 years of age. For each donor, CD4 naive and CD4 memory were each run on three plates, CD8 naive on two plates, and CD8 memory on one plate. Different laboratories and diverse techniques were used to prepare libraries and sequence TCR repertoires, to increase sequencing depth and limit assay-specific biases. To estimate repertoire size and how much clonotypes are shared between individuals, the study performed deep sequencing of blood TCR repertoires from five healthy adults. Between about 0.8 and 9 billion PBMCs per donor were obtained by leukapheresis. Study-wide conclusions, independent of this receptor: Even with the large sequencing depth, rarefaction of the sorted-subset datasets indicated that sequencing was incomplete. About 4.5% of naive CD4, around 3.6% of naive CD8, roughly 2.4% of memory CD4, and 0.35% to 0.4% of memory CD8 clonotypes were shared across several donors. Sampling was restricted to blood, and TCR repertoires in tissues likely differ from the TCR repertoires found in blood. Estimated clonotype richness was generally larger for naive than for memory subsets. The genetic and exposure-history diversity represented was limited by the small number of donors. Pairwise subsampling indicated that sequencing depth was expected to affect the degree of clonotype sharing among donors. Compared with non-shared clonotypes, clonotypes shared by all four sorted-subset donors had higher generation probabilities.

Using the deep immunoSEQ assay, multiplex PCR amplified TCR CDR3 regions from genomic DNA. Extracted genomic DNA from each cell subset was distributed evenly across all wells of several immunoSEQ 96-well plates, and each plate was treated as a replicate. For sorted subsets, each replicate PCR was loaded with about 200 ng genomic DNA, equivalent to 30,000 or so T cell genomes. Purified libraries were quantified with a Qubit 3.0 fluorometer, sized on a Bioanalyzer 2100, and re-quantified with the KAPA Library Quantification kit. Every immunoSEQ 96-well plate was sequenced on a dedicated single-read 150-cycle Illumina NextSeq 550 flow cell. Per the source publication's procedure: Because the immunoSEQ output included only junctional sequences and no quality scores, the filtering could not be the same as the filtering used for full-length reads. Sequences were annotated with PyIR, a Python wrapper for IgBLAST v1.9, and V/J genes and CDR3 were assigned using IMGT germline references. Reads were filtered out if the reads had weak V/J assignments (E-value above 1e-6), no CDR3, stop codons, out-of-frame junctions, or ambiguous translated residues. V3J clonotypes were defined as sequences sharing an identical inferred V gene, J gene, and CDR3 amino acid sequence. Percentage overlap between repertoires was calculated by dividing the number of shared unique clonotypes by the size of the smaller repertoire. Richness of each repertoire was evaluated using RTK rarefaction, the Chao1 estimator, and Recon v2.1 estimates of unobserved clonotypes. Generation probabilities for all TCRbeta clonotypes obtained by the gDNA method from a handful of donors were computed using OLGA. Held by TCRdb, this immuneACCESS table contains in-frame sequences only and omits some clones. Under half of the omission traces to an unresolved V gene where checked; the cause of the rest is unknown. From that table come the V and J calls and clone size; the DNA was used to work out D and trimming. Present in this sample are millions of clones, around 96% of which were seen just once. The ten largest clonotypes hold 0.85% to 1.3% of the sample.

CD8 naive samples were CD45RO-negative cells positively selected for CCR7, giving a CD45RA+CCR7+ population that excluded TemRA cells. The donors were healthy, HIV-negative adults who had no recently reported acute infections or vaccinations. Every donor was a Caucasian adult living in Nashville, Tennessee, USA. After blood collection by leukapheresis, PBMCs were isolated using Ficoll-Histopaque density gradient centrifugation and then cryopreserved in the vapor phase of liquid nitrogen. Purity and quantity of every magnetically sorted T cell population were checked by analytical flow cytometry. Genomic DNA was isolated from each sorted fraction and quantified by UV absorbance on a Nanodrop 2000c. The TCR was taken from a man aged 18 to 29 in good health. Sequences were obtained from naive CD8+ T cells sorted from blood. Taken with the paper, the label for cell subset or site translates to: CD45RA+CCR7+.

The CDR3: CASSDISGNTIYF. The base sequence is TGTGCCAGCAGTGACATCTCTGGAAACACCATATATTTT. The V and J segments used are TRBV2 and TRBJ1-3, with the D segment identity uncertain. Reading from cysteine to phenylalanine, the CDR3 counts 13 amino acids. The read is trimmed to its CDR3 DNA, 39 bases read in frame from base 1. The V and J ends are trimmed by 3 bases and 0 bases, leaving 3 bases between them. CDR1 and CDR2, looked up from the germline V gene, are SNHLY and FYNNEI.